This T cell receptor beta chain was sequenced for a study of T cell responses to AZD1222 COVID-19 vaccine (dated by TCRdb to the early 2020s). With regard to the full study: AZD1222 recipients given second doses at about 4 weeks or at about 12 weeks were pooled, since spike-specific TCR depth and breadth were not found to differ between the two schedules. TCR sequencing covered some 240 trial participants: about 210 given two doses of AZD1222 and 26 given two doses of MenACWY control vaccine. Enrollment into the trials was organized by age into subgroups of 18-55, 56-69 and 70-plus years, and those subgroups contained roughly 150, 30 and 60 TCR-sequenced participants, respectively.

The time point label on this specimen signifies: baseline before first vaccination. Vaccinee samples were obtained from the UK trials COV001 and COV002, which included a single-blind randomized controlled phase 2/3 trial of AZD1222 (ChAdOx1 nCoV-19) in healthy adults. For TCRbeta chain sequencing, PBMC samples from trial participants were taken at day 0 and at day 28 after the second dose. The CDR3 regions of human TCRbeta chains were analyzed by immunosequencing. The authors' pipeline ran thus. Repertoire TCRs were checked for matches against a reference library of SARS-CoV-2-specific TCRs that had been generated using the MIRA antigen-specificity platform. Breadth meant the fraction of unique TCRs that were SARS-CoV-2-associated, whereas depth meant the fraction of total T cells that were SARS-CoV-2-associated. Using the MIRA data, each spike-specific TCR was assigned both to the spike region to which the TCR was reactive and to a CD4 or CD8 class. Log10-transformed breadth and depth values were compared by one-way ANOVA with Sidak's multiple comparisons tests. TCRdb mirrors the immuneACCESS table, restricted to in-frame sequences. Some clones are absent from its copies; in checked studies, under half trace to an unresolved V gene, and the reason for the others is unknown. V and J calls and clone size are those listed in that table; D and trimming were worked out from the DNA. A total of under 200,000 clones appear in this sample, approximately 91% of them only once. The top ten hold roughly 0.98% of the sample.

Notes on this clone: The target of this receptor is not known. No much larger clone is present one base from it, and per-base qualities are unavailable.

The paper as a whole reports these results and caveats: Reportedly, close to half of the unique spike-specific TCRs recognized epitopes lying outside the regions that are mutated in the B.1.351 and B.1.1.7 variants. Participants were mostly white British and included more females than males, and it was suggested by the authors that clonal diversity may have been underestimated. Spike-specific TCR breadth and depth rose significantly after two AZD1222 doses compared with day 0 and with MenACWY recipients. Only 5 to 7 AZD1222 recipients were SARS-CoV-2 seropositive at baseline, limiting conclusions about previously exposed vaccinees. The vaccine-associated CD4 TCRs covered the entire spike protein, and the dominant responses fell in regions 160-218 and 743-854. In the small 56-69-year group, the increase in depth fell short of significance, most likely because of low power. Because no samples from the day 14 peak response were available, repertoires could be characterized only after the peak T cell response.

The specimen was peripheral blood, collected on day 0 of AZD1222 vaccination. This receptor was taken from an adult in good health.

CDR3 region: CASSLGRYTDTQYF. The sequenced DNA is TGCGCCAGCAGCTTGGGCCGATACACAGATACGCAGTATTTT. This receptor chain uses TRBV5-1 and TRBJ2-3; too little of a D gene remains to name it. V is pared back by 0 bases and J by 2 bases, with 7 bases lying between the germline termini. The CDR3 goes from the cysteine to the phenylalanine over 14 residues. Only CDR3 DNA is held: 42 bases, read in frame from base 1. The germline V gene supplies CDR1 SGHRS and CDR2 YFSETQ.